The 22 T cell receptor beta chains given below trace back to one sample, sequenced in a study of PD-L1 blockade in urothelial cancer. The method was immunoSEQ multiplex PCR; TCRdb's version includes in-frame clones alone and lacks a portion of them. Of about 100,000 clones listed, about 85% are singletons. The starting material was PBMCs, obtained around atezolizumab (anti-PD-L1) treatment. Receptors were obtained from a man aged 45-65 years with urothelial cancer.

The chain is built from TRBV6-1 and TRBJ1-4; no clear D gene. Germline V gives CDR1 MNHNS, CDR2 SASEGT. V shed 4 bases and J shed 0 bases, with 12 bases lying between them. This CDR3 is 16 amino acids long. CDR3 region: CASSGSRATTNEKLFF. The CDR3 nucleotides read TGTGCCAGCAGTGGATCGAGGGCGACAACTAATGAAAAACTGTTTTTT.

The chain uses TRBV5-1 and TRBJ2-1; D is perhaps TRBD2 (6 bases). This CDR3 region has 16 residues. Per germline, CDR1 SGHRS and CDR2 YFSETQ. Trimming pared 4 bases from V and 6 bases from J, leaving 20 bases between. CDR3 bases: TGCGCCAGCAGCCGAGGGTGGACAACCGGGAGCAATGAGCAGTTCTTC. This codes for CASSRGWTTGSNEQFF.

The J gene is TRBJ1-1, the V gene TRBV6-5; perhaps TRBD1 as D (6 bases). The CDR3 has 15 residues. The V gene lost 7 bases and the J gene lost 6 bases, with 21 bases spanning the gap. Germline V gives CDR1 MNHEY, CDR2 SVGAGI. The DNA of the CDR3 is TGTGCCAGCACTTATAGATACGCAGGGGTGTCTGAAGCTTTCTTT. It encodes CASTYRYAGVSEAFF.

This chain connects TRBV5-1 to TRBJ2-1, with 13 bases identical to TRBD2. Trimming took 4 bases from V and 7 from J; bases not matched to a gene: 8. Germline assignment: CDR1 SGHRS and CDR2 YFSETQ. The CDR3 extends over 16 amino acids. The CDR3 is CASSPAGTSGNNEQFF. In nucleotides, the CDR3 is TGCGCCAGCAGCCCGGCAGGGACTAGCGGGAATAATGAGCAGTTCTTC.

The chain has TRBV28 and TRBJ2-3, with D tentatively TRBD1 (6 bases). Germline assignment: CDR1 MDHEN and CDR2 SYDVKM. V was shortened by 4 bases and J by 5 bases, with 16 bases between the two germline ends. The CDR3 loop spans 15 amino acids. The CDR3 is CASSSGTISIDTQYF. The CDR3, as DNA: TGTGCCAGCAGTTCCGGGACAATCAGTATAGATACGCAGTATTTT.

This chain links TRBV7-2 with TRBJ2-3; D is undetermined. With 7 bases removed from V and 2 bases from J, the gap between germline ends came to 4 bases. This CDR3 has 11 amino acids. In germline, CDR1 is SGHTA, CDR2 FQGNSA. The CDR3 loop reads CASTNTDTQYF. Here the CDR3 DNA reads TGTGCCAGCACCAACACAGATACGCAGTATTTT.

The genes are TRBV28 and TRBJ1-5; no firm D call. Germline loops: CDR1 MDHEN, CDR2 SYDVKM. V was pared by 6 bases and J by 0 bases, with 9 bases between. The CDR3 runs 14 residues. The CDR3 DNA follows: TGTGCCAGCAGACGCAGGAATAGCAATCAGCCCCAGCATTTT. It codes for CASRRRNSNQPQHF.

The chain recombines TRBV18 with TRBJ1-5; D ambiguous. Germline V gene data show CDR1 as KGHSH and CDR2 as LQKENI. This CDR3 is 17 amino acids long. The V end was cut by 6 bases, the J end by 2 bases, with 20 bases between. The CDR3 here is CASSPSEVHKGNQPQHF. The CDR3 DNA reads as TGTGCCAGCTCTCCCTCTGAGGTACACAAAGGCAATCAGCCCCAGCATTTT.

The chain uses TRBV23-1 and TRBJ2-5; 7 bases match TRBD2. TRBV23-1 is sorted into the ORF group, with uncertain function. CDR3 length: 13 amino acids. The trim removed 1 base at V and 5 bases at J, leaving 1 base unmatched. The CDR3 region has the DNA TGCGCCAGCAGTCAATGGGGGGGTGAGACCCAGTACTTC. The encoded protein is CASSQWGGETQYF.

J is TRBJ2-7 and V is TRBV27; D may be TRBD2 (6 bases). CDR1 and CDR2 (germline): MNHEY, SMNVEV (reference sequence). Trimming left V 1 base short and J 5 bases short, with 12 bases between. There are 14 residues in the CDR3. The CDR3 protein is CASSLLSGVNEQYF. The CDR3 region has the DNA TGTGCCAGCAGTTTATTATCGGGGGTAAACGAGCAGTACTTC.

This clone was seen only once. The CDR3, as DNA: TGTGCCAGCAGTGAACCGGGACAGGGGTCTTTTAACTATGGCTACACCTTC. Encoded protein: CASSEPGQGSFNYGYTF. The rearrangement joins TRBV6-1 to TRBJ1-2, with 10 bases aligning to TRBD1. The CDR3 is 17 residues long. Per the germline V gene, CDR1 is MNHNS and CDR2 is SASEGT. The V segment lost 2 bases and the J segment 1 base; nucleotides outside the gene matches: 7.

The genes are TRBV7-9 and TRBJ2-3, with 11 bases aligning to TRBD2. The junction had 11 bases not matched to a gene; V was cut back by 5 bases and J by 7 bases. Germline V gene data show CDR1 as SEHNR and CDR2 as FQNEAQ (reference sequence). The CDR3 loop spans 16 amino acids. CDR3 loop: CASSTIAGGPSYTQYF. The CDR3 nucleotides read TGTGCCAGCAGCACCATAGCGGGAGGGCCCTCGTATACGCAGTATTTT.

This clone was observed a few times. J is TRBJ2-2 and V is TRBV19; unclear D gene. Germline V gene sequence: CDR1 LNHDA, CDR2 SQIVND (reference sequence). V lost 5 bases and J lost 8, with 12 bases in between. The CDR3 is 13 residues long. CDR3 residues: CASSFTRSGELFF. The CDR3 nucleotides are TGTGCCAGTAGTTTCACCCGGTCGGGGGAGCTGTTTTTT. The variable domain in full, with the rest retrieved from reference TRBV19 and TRBJ2-2, is DGGITQSPKYLFRKEGQNVTLSCEQNLNHDAMYWYRQDPGQGLRLIYYSQIVNDFQKGDIAEGYSVSREKKESFPLTVTSAQKNPTAFYLCASSFTRSGELFFGEGSRLTVL.

The chain joins TRBV15 to TRBJ2-7; D unclear. The CDR3 loop spans 13 amino acids. Trimming took 4 bases from V and 8 from J, leaving 15 bases between them. Germline V gene data show CDR1 as LNHNV and CDR2 as YYDKDF (reference sequence). CDR3 sequence reads: CATSTSGPDKQYF. As DNA, the CDR3 is TGTGCCACCAGCACGTCTGGGCCAGACAAGCAGTACTTC.

V gene TRBV9 combines with J gene TRBJ2-1; 7 bases line up with TRBD1. The V segment lost 3 bases and the J segment 3 bases; nucleotides outside the gene matches: 9. CDR1 SGDLS and CDR2 YYNGEE come from the germline V gene. CDR3 length: 16 residues. CDR3 coding DNA: TGTGCCAGCAGCGGGACCGGACAGGCCTACTACAATGAGCAGTTCTTC. It is translated as CASSGTGQAYYNEQFF.

The sample holds a few counts of this clone. The chain's CDR3 is CASSLKTGRFGYTF. In DNA, the CDR3 is TGTGCCAGCAGCTTGAAGACAGGCCGTTTTGGCTACACCTTC. This sequence joins TRBV5-4 and TRBJ1-2, with D possibly being TRBD1 (6 bases). The CDR3 covers 14 residues. Trimming removed 1 base from V and 7 bases from J, with 14 bases in between. Germline V gene lookup returns CDR1 SGHNT and CDR2 YYREEE (reference sequence).

V gene TRBV23-1 combines with J gene TRBJ2-1, with 11 bases that match TRBD2. TRBV23-1 is treated as an ORF (open reading frame) with a function not yet certain. The J segment lost 4 bases and the V segment lost 4 bases, leaving 9 bases of the junction unmatched. CDR3 length: 17 residues. This chain's CDR3 is CASSRGGIAGGYNEQFF. In nucleotides, the CDR3 is TGCGCCAGCAGTCGGGGGGGCATAGCGGGAGGGTACAATGAGCAGTTCTTC.

The chain carries TRBV30 and TRBJ1-1, with D possibly TRBD1 on 5 matching bases. The CDR3 totals 14 residues. Deletions cut 5 bases from V and 5 bases from J, with 18 bases between. The germline gives CDR1 GTSNPN, CDR2 SVGIG (reference sequence). CDR3 DNA sequence: TGTGCCTGGTACCTATGGGGCATTGGAACTGAAGCTTTCTTT. Its translation: CAWYLWGIGTEAFF.

The rearrangement joins TRBV7-3 to TRBJ2-5, with TRBD2 identical over 7 bases. The junction had 2 bases not matched to a gene; V was cut back by 2 bases and J by 5 bases. Germline CDR1 and CDR2: SGHTA and FQGTGA. The CDR3 spans 13 residues. The CDR3 DNA follows: TGTGCCAGCAGCTTAGCGGGAGCGGAGACCCAGTACTTC. As protein: CASSLAGAETQYF.

This chain joins TRBV6-1 and TRBJ1-2; a possible D gene is TRBD1 (5 bases). Trimming pared 1 base from V and 5 bases from J, leaving 20 bases between. Germline V gene sequence: CDR1 MNHNS, CDR2 SASEGT. The CDR3 is 17 residues long. The CDR3 protein is CASSEGGVGRGPYGYTF. DNA for the CDR3: TGTGCCAGCAGTGAAGGGGGGGTAGGGAGAGGACCGTATGGCTACACCTTC.

Points on this clone: One junction end does not reproduce the germline sequence, and a read error may be involved. The genes are TRBV7-7 and TRBJ2-1, with 11 positions matching TRBD2. The V gene's germline CDR1 is SSHAT and CDR2 FNYEAQ (reference sequence). The CDR3 extends over 17 amino acids. The CDR3 sequence is CASSLAPSGRSHNEQFF. Here the CDR3 DNA reads TGTGCTAGCAGCTTAGCTCCTAGCGGGAGGTCCCACAATGAGCAGTTCTTC.

The V call is TRBV9, the J call TRBJ1-1; 7 bases fit TRBD1. The CDR3 extends over 16 amino acids. V was clipped by 0 bases and J by 3 bases; unmatched bases: 8. The germline V gene has CDR1 SGDLS and CDR2 YYNGEE. The CDR3 nucleotides are TGTGCCAGCAGCGTAGGCCCACAGGGGTTGCACACTGAAGCTTTCTTT. It encodes CASSVGPQGLHTEAFF.